A single sample is the source of the 5 T cell receptor beta chains below, sequenced in a study of cytomegalovirus exposure and HLA in healthy donors. The PCR employed 60 Vbeta primers together with 13 Jbeta primers. Data came from immunoSEQ multiplex PCR; TCRdb stores just in-frame clones and leaves some out. The sample carries approximately 150,000 clones, 63% recorded once. The sample was PBMCs. These receptor sequences come from a woman in her sixties or seventies in good health and CMV-seropositive.

This clone occurred once. The chain recombines TRBV27 with TRBJ2-3; 9 positions match TRBD2. V lost 5 bases to trimming and J lost 1 base; unmatched junction nucleotides: 10. The V gene's germline CDR1 is MNHEY and CDR2 SMNVEV (reference sequence). The CDR3 loop spans 17 amino acids. The CDR3 DNA is TGTGCCAGCAGTAGGTTGAGCGGGAGGCATGGCACAGATACGCAGTATTTT. Amino acid sequence: CASSRLSGRHGTDTQYF.

This clone showed up just a few times. The genes are TRBV5-1 and TRBJ2-3; D remains ambiguous. The CDR3 spans 14 residues. The V and J ends lost 3 bases and 2 bases respectively, with 10 bases between them. Germline V lookup: CDR1 SGHRS, CDR2 YFSETQ. The CDR3 coding sequence is TGCGCCAGCAGCTATCAGTCCATCACAGATACGCAGTATTTT. It translates to CASSYQSITDTQYF.

The chain combines TRBV7-7 with TRBJ1-5; 7 bases line up with TRBD1. V was pared by 1 base and J by 2 bases, with 5 bases of the junction left unmatched. The CDR3 extends over 16 amino acids. Germline V gives CDR1 SSHAT, CDR2 FNYEAQ (reference sequence). This CDR3 is CASSLGGQPGNQPQHF. In DNA, the CDR3 is TGTGCCAGCAGCTTAGGGGGACAGCCTGGCAATCAGCCCCAGCATTTT.

The V call is TRBV28, the J call TRBJ2-2; weak D call: TRBD2 (5 bases). Between the trimmed V and J ends, which lost 2 bases and 6 bases, there was a span of 16 bases. The CDR3 is 16 residues long. Germline CDR1 and CDR2: MDHEN and SYDVKM. CDR3 sequence: CASSLVLTGTAGELFF. The CDR3 DNA reads TGTGCCAGCAGTTTAGTTTTGACGGGAACGGCCGGGGAGCTGTTTTTT.

The chain combines TRBV28 with TRBJ1-5; TRBD1 matches at 11 bases. The CDR3 loop spans 15 amino acids. Germline V CDR1 and CDR2: MDHEN, SYDVKM. J lost 6 bases, V lost 5 bases, and 6 bases had no gene match. The CDR3 DNA sequence: TGTGCCAGCAGTCCGCTTGGGACAGGGGGTCAGCCCCAGCATTTT. The encoded protein is CASSPLGTGGQPQHF.